The 26 T cell receptor beta chains below come from one sample, sequenced in a study of CD8 T cells in ankylosing spondylitis. In TCRdb, the 5' RACE reads were re-called with MiXCR into one record per CDR3 protein. The sample carries just over 350,000 distinct CDR3 sequences, 20% to 25% recorded once. Sequenced input: blood, either unsorted or a sorted T cell fraction (not recorded which). These receptors all come from a male donor with ankylosing spondylitis or in good health (not recorded which).

V usage is TRBV12-3 or TRBV12-4 and J usage is TRBJ2-1; no firm D call. CDR3 size: 13 residues. V lost 5 bases and J lost 2, with 7 bases in between. CDR3 sequence reads: CASSVGPYNEQFF. CDR3 nucleotides: TGTGCCAGCAGTGTGGGCCCCTACAATGAGCAGTTCTTC.

The chain links TRBV28 to TRBJ2-1; maybe TRBD1 (6 bases). This CDR3 spans 14 amino acids. CDR1 and CDR2 (germline): MDHEN, SYDVKM. Trimming took 6 bases from V and 2 from J, leaving 11 bases between them. CDR3 nucleotide sequence: TGTGCCAGCAGGGGCAGGGGTACCTACAATGAGCAGTTCTTC. This translates into CASRGRGTYNEQFF. The whole variable domain, remainder taken from reference TRBV28 and TRBJ2-1, is DVKVTQSSRYLVKRTGEKVFLECVQDMDHENMFWYRQDPGLGLRLIYFSYDVKMKEKGDIPEGYSVSREKKERFSLILESASTNQTSMYLCASRGRGTYNEQFFGPGTRLTVL.

V gene TRBV28 combines with J gene TRBJ2-7; 7 nucleotides agree with TRBD1. The CDR3 consists of 14 residues. Per germline, CDR1 MDHEN and CDR2 SYDVKM. Losses at the gene ends were 6 bases for V and 5 bases for J; bases not matched to a gene: 10. CDR3 region: CASSPDRVLHEQYF. CDR3 DNA sequence: TGTGCCAGCAGCCCCGACAGGGTTCTCCACGAGCAGTACTTC.

This clonotype was seen only a few times. The chain is built from TRBV7-9 and TRBJ2-1, with D perhaps matching TRBD2 (6 bases). The CDR3 runs 14 residues. The V end was cut by 0 bases, the J end by 9 bases, with 12 bases between. Germline V CDR1 and CDR2: SEHNR, FQNEAQ (reference sequence). CDR3 nucleotide sequence: TGTGCCAGCAGCTTAGCGGGATCGCGGGGTGAGCAGTTCTTC. Translation gives CASSLAGSRGEQFF.

This chain links TRBV29-1 with TRBJ1-1; TRBD1 agrees at 7 bases. In germline, CDR1 is SQVTM, CDR2 ANQGSEA. The CDR3 loop spans 14 amino acids. V was pared by 7 bases and J by 4 bases, with 12 bases of the junction left unmatched. The CDR3 sequence is CSGLRQGPSTEAFF. The CDR3 DNA sequence: TGCAGCGGCTTAAGACAGGGACCTTCCACTGAAGCTTTCTTT.

CDR3 sequence reads: CASSSRGAGFYNEQFF. The CDR3 DNA follows: TGTGCCAGCAGCTCTCGGGGGGCGGGATTCTACAATGAGCAGTTCTTC. This chain connects TRBV13 to TRBJ2-1; a possible D gene is TRBD2 (7 bases). Trimming removed 4 bases at V and 3 bases at J, with 16 bases between. Germline V gene data show CDR1 as PRHDT and CDR2 as FYEKMQ (reference sequence). The CDR3 runs to 16 residues.

The gene calls are TRBV20-1 and TRBJ2-1; D is possibly TRBD2 (6 bases). Germline-derived CDR1 and CDR2 are DFQATT and SNEGSKA (reference sequence). V lost 3 bases to trimming and J lost 12 bases, with 24 bases between them. The CDR3 is 15 amino acids. The CDR3 loop reads CSASAGTPVRPSQFF. CDR3 DNA: TGCAGTGCTAGTGCGGGGACTCCTGTTAGGCCCTCGCAGTTCTTC.

This chain links TRBV11-2 with TRBJ2-1; TRBD1 matches at 7 bases. The J segment lost 7 bases and the V segment lost 2 bases, leaving 11 bases of the junction unmatched. Germline V CDR1 and CDR2: SGHAT, FQNNGV. CDR3 length equals 16 residues. The CDR3, as DNA: TGTGCCAGCAGCTTAAGGCAACCGGGACAGCCGAATGAGCAGTTCTTC. Amino acid sequence: CASSLRQPGQPNEQFF. Looking up the rest from reference TRBV11-2 and TRBJ2-1 gives the full variable domain: EAGVAQSPRYKIIEKRQSVAFWCNPISGHATLYWYQQILGQGPKLLIQFQNNGVVDDSQLPKDRFSAERLKGVDSTLKIQPAKLEDSAVYLCASSLRQPGQPNEQFFGPGTRLTVL.

The genes are TRBV5-5 and TRBJ2-7, with no clear D. Germline V gives CDR1 SGHKS, CDR2 YYEKEE (reference sequence). The CDR3 is 11 residues long. V was pared by 6 bases and J by 3 bases, with 7 bases between. CDR3 sequence: CASTMGYEQYF. CDR3 nucleotide sequence: TGTGCCAGCACCATGGGCTACGAGCAGTACTTC.

This chain connects TRBV5-1 to TRBJ2-2; the D gene is possibly TRBD1 (6 bases). Germline assignment: CDR1 SGHRS and CDR2 YFSETQ. Trimming cost V 4 bases and J 4 bases, with 20 bases left between them. The CDR3 runs to 17 residues. The CDR3 coding sequence is TGCGCCAGCAGCCCGCCCCGGGACACCCCCGGCACCGGGGAGCTGTTTTTT. Encoded protein: CASSPPRDTPGTGELFF.

The gene calls are TRBV20-1 and TRBJ2-7, with 8 bases lining up with TRBD1. The CDR3 covers 14 residues. CDR1 is DFQATT, CDR2 SNEGSKA, per germline (reference sequence). Trimming cost V 5 bases and J 0 bases; bases outside gene matches: 6. This chain's CDR3 is CSAGRRGLSYEQYF. The CDR3 DNA follows: TGCAGTGCTGGACGCAGGGGGCTCTCCTACGAGCAGTACTTC.

This clonotype was counted between two and nine times. The chain couples TRBV10-2 to TRBJ2-1; 7 positions match TRBD1. V was clipped by 3 bases and J by 4 bases; unmatched bases: 15. CDR3 length equals 18 residues. In germline, CDR1 is WSHSY, CDR2 SAAADI. The CDR3 sequence: CASSDPQGSGQAYNEQFF. In DNA form, the CDR3 reads TGCGCCAGCAGTGACCCCCAAGGGAGCGGACAGGCATACAATGAGCAGTTCTTC.

This clonotype was detected a few times. The junction departs from the called germline gene at one end, perhaps through a read error. The J gene is TRBJ2-1, the V gene TRBV4-1; D gene ambiguous. Germline values: CDR1 MGHRA, CDR2 YSYEKL. The CDR3 has 13 residues. Written as DNA, the CDR3 is TGCGCCAGCAGCCAAGTGGCCTATAATGAGCAGTTCTTC. Translated, it gives CASSQVAYNEQFF.

The table lists this clonotype with a few counts. V and J are TRBV2 and TRBJ1-1; D uncertain. Looked up from germline, CDR1 is SNHLY and CDR2 is FYNNEI. CDR3 length: 12 residues. Trimming left V 6 bases short and J 5 bases short, with 10 bases between. The CDR3 loop reads CASRMTGTEAFF. The CDR3 DNA reads TGTGCCAGCAGAATGACGGGGACTGAAGCTTTCTTT.

The V call is TRBV12-3 or TRBV12-4, the J call TRBJ2-5; TRBD1 matches 8 bases. The CDR3 has 12 residues. The junction had 1 base not matched to a gene; V was cut back by 6 bases and J by 4 bases. For the CDR3, the DNA is TGTGCCAGCAGAACAGGGGGAGAGACCCAGTACTTC. As protein: CASRTGGETQYF.

This clonotype came up a few times. The chain joins TRBV4-1 to TRBJ2-7; D remains ambiguous. Germline loops: CDR1 MGHRA, CDR2 YSYEKL. This CDR3 spans 14 amino acids. V dropped 0 bases and J dropped 1 base, with 7 bases sitting between them. CDR3 bases: TGCGCCAGCAGCCAAGATGTCAGATCCTACGAGCAGTACTTC. It translates to CASSQDVRSYEQYF.

The count of this clonotype is one. This chain uses TRBV27 with TRBJ2-2, with TRBD1 matching 10 bases. The CDR3 totals 15 residues. Germline lookup yields CDR1 MNHEY and CDR2 SMNVEV (reference sequence). The V gene end was trimmed by 7 bases and the J gene end by 5 bases; junction bases not matched to a gene: 7. As DNA, the CDR3 is TGTGCCAGCACTAGGACAGGGGGAAGGACCGGGGAGCTGTTTTTT. This translates into CASTRTGGRTGELFF.

This clonotype was seen repeatedly, ten times or more. This chain uses TRBV6-4 with TRBJ2-2; D is undetermined. Germline V lookup: CDR1 MRHNA, CDR2 SNTAGT. This CDR3 contains 15 residues. The germline V and J ends were trimmed by 4 bases and 1 base, with 10 bases remaining between them. CDR3 coding DNA: TGTGCCAGCAGTGTTGTCTCCGGGAACACCGGGGAGCTGTTTTTT. Translating gives CASSVVSGNTGELFF.

The CDR3 loop is CASSSRRTGALNEQFF. The DNA of the CDR3 is TGTGCCAGCAGCTCCCGCCGGACAGGGGCCCTCAATGAGCAGTTCTTC. The chain combines TRBV13 with TRBJ2-1, with TRBD1 matching 9 bases. CDR3 length: 16 amino acids. V was pared by 4 bases and J by 6 bases, with 10 bases of the junction left unmatched. Germline values: CDR1 PRHDT, CDR2 FYEKMQ (reference sequence).

The V call is TRBV7-9, the J call TRBJ2-1; the D gene is possibly TRBD2 (6 bases). Trimming left V 6 bases short and J 5 bases short, with 17 bases between. This CDR3 comprises 15 residues. The germline V gene has CDR1 SEHNR and CDR2 FQNEAQ (reference sequence). The CDR3 DNA is TGTGCCAGCAGGTCAATGTCCGGGAGAGACAATGAGCAGTTCTTC. Protein product: CASRSMSGRDNEQFF.

The chain carries TRBV7-9 and TRBJ2-1; D uncertain. Germline V lookup: CDR1 SEHNR, CDR2 FQNEAQ (reference sequence). The CDR3 is 14 amino acids. Deletions cut 2 bases from V and 8 bases from J, with 13 bases between. CDR3 in amino acids: CASSLSLTPHEQFF. CDR3 DNA sequence: TGTGCCAGCAGCTTATCACTGACACCCCATGAGCAGTTCTTC.

A few counts support this clonotype. This rearrangement joins TRBV15 to TRBJ2-3, with unresolved D. CDR1 LNHNV and CDR2 YYDKDF come from the germline V gene (reference sequence). This CDR3 is built from 16 residues. Trimming stripped 2 bases from V and 2 bases from J, with 14 bases between. Here the CDR3 reads CATSRFFGVATDTQYF. CDR3 sequence (DNA): TGTGCCACCAGCAGATTTTTTGGGGTAGCCACAGATACGCAGTATTTT.

This clonotype has more than one count but fewer than ten. The V call is TRBV9, the J call TRBJ2-3; 8 bases map to TRBD2. There are 16 residues in the CDR3. The ends lost 4 bases at V and 3 bases at J; junction bases unmatched: 10. Germline CDR1 reads SGDLS; CDR2 reads YYNGEE. CDR3 DNA sequence: TGTGCCAGCAGCCCAGGGACTAGGGTGCAGACAGATACGCAGTATTTT. It yields the protein CASSPGTRVQTDTQYF.

The rearrangement joins TRBV20-1 to TRBJ2-1, with D perhaps matching TRBD1 or TRBD2 (6 bases each). Germline lookup yields CDR1 DFQATT and CDR2 SNEGSKA (reference sequence). CDR3 length: 14 residues. Trimming shortened V by 6 bases and J by 2 bases, and 14 bases separated the two germline ends. In nucleotides, the CDR3 is TGCAGTGCCCTTGGGGGGCGGACCTACAATGAGCAGTTCTTC. It yields the protein CSALGGRTYNEQFF.

Worth noting for this clonotype: Because the CDR3 is missing its conserved closing phenylalanine or tryptophan, this is likely a read error. V and J are TRBV5-8 and TRBJ2-5, with D possibly TRBD1 on 6 matching bases. The germline CDR1 and CDR2 sequences are SGHTS and YDEGEE. This CDR3 has 15 residues. V lost 7 bases and J lost 2, with 18 bases in between. CDR3: CASYVGEGTQETQYY. The CDR3 nucleotides are TGTGCCAGCTATGTGGGCGAGGGGACACAAGAGACCCAGTACTAC.

This clonotype was seen more than once but under ten times. V usage is TRBV12-3 or TRBV12-4 and J usage is TRBJ2-7, with D tentatively TRBD1 or TRBD2 (5 bases each). V was clipped by 9 bases and J by 7 bases, with 19 bases between them. The CDR3 is 13 amino acids. CDR3 residues: CASGGVGWFEQYF. The CDR3, as DNA: TGTGCCAGTGGGGGTGTGGGTTGGTTTGAGCAGTACTTC.